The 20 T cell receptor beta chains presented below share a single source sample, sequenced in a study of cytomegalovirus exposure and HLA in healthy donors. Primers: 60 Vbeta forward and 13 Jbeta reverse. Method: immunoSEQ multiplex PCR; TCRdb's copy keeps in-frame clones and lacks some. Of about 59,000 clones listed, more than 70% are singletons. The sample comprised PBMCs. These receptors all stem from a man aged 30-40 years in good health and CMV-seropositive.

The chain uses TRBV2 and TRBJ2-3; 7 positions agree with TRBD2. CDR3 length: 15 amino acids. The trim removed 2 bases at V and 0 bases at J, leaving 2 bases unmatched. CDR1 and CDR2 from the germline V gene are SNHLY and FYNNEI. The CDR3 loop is CASSERRGSTDTQYF. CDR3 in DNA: TGTGCCAGCAGTGAACGGCGGGGGAGCACAGATACGCAGTATTTT.

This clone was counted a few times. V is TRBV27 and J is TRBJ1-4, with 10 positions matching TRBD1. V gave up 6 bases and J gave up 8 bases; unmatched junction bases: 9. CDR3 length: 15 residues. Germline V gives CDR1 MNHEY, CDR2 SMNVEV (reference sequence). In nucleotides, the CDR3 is TGTGCCAGCAGAATGATCGGGACAGGGGACGAAAAACTGTTTTTT. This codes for CASRMIGTGDEKLFF.

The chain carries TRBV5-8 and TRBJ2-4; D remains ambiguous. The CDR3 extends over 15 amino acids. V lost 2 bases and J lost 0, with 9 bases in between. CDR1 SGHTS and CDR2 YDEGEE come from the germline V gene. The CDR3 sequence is CASSFSPLAKNIQYF. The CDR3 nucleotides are TGTGCCAGCAGCTTTTCCCCTTTAGCCAAAAACATTCAGTACTTC.

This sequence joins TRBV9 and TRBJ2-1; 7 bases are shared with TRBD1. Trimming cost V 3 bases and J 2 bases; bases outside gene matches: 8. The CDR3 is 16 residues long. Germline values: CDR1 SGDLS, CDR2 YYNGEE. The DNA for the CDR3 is TGTGCCAGCAGCGCAGAGCCGGGGACAGCCTACAATGAGCAGTTCTTC. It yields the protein CASSAEPGTAYNEQFF.

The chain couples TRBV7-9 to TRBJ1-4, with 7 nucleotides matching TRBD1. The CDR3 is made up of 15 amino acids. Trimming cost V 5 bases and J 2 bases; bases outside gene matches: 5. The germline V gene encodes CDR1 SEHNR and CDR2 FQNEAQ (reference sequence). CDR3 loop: CASSRGTETNEKLFF. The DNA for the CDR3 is TGTGCCAGCAGCCGAGGGACAGAGACTAATGAAAAACTGTTTTTT.

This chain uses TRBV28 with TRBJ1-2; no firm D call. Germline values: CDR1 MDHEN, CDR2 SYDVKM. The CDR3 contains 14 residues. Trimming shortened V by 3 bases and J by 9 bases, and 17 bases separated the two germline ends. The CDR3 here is CASSFPHLEGRYTF. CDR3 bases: TGTGCCAGCAGTTTCCCGCACTTAGAGGGCCGCTACACCTTC.

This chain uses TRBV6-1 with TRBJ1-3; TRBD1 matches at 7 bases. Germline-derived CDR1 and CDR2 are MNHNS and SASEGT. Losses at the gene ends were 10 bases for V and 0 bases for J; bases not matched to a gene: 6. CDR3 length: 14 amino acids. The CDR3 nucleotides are TGTGCCACCCGGGACAGAGGCTCTGGAAACACCATATATTTT. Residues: CATRDRGSGNTIYF.

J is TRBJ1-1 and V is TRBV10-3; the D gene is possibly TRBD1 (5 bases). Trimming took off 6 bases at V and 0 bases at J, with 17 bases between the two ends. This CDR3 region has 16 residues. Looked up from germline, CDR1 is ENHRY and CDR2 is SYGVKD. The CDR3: CAIRPRSTAMNTEAFF. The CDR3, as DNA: TGTGCCATCAGACCTCGGTCGACAGCCATGAACACTGAAGCTTTCTTT.

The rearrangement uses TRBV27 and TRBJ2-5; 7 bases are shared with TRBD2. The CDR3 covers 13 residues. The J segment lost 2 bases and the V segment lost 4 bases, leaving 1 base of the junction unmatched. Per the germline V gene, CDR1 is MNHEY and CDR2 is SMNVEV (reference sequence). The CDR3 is CASSWGGQETQYF. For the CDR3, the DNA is TGTGCCAGCAGTTGGGGGGGACAAGAGACCCAGTACTTC.

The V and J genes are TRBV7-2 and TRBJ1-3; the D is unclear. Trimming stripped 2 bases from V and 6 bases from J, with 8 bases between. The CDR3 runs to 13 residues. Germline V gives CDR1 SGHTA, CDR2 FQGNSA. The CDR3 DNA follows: TGTGCCAGCAGCTTAAATCACTTAAACACCATATATTTT. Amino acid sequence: CASSLNHLNTIYF.

CDR3 sequence reads: CASSLQGAETQYF. In nucleotides, the CDR3 is TGCGCCAGCAGCTTACAGGGTGCGGAGACCCAGTACTTC. J is TRBJ2-5 and V is TRBV5-1, with a possible D match to TRBD1 (6 bases). Germline values: CDR1 SGHRS, CDR2 YFSETQ. The CDR3 spans 13 residues. V was shortened by 2 bases and J by 5 bases, with 10 bases between the two germline ends.

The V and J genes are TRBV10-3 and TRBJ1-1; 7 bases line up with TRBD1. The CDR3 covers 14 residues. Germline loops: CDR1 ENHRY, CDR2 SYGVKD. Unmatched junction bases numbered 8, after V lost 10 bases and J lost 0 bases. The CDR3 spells CATRDSRMNTEAFF. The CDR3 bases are TGTGCCACGCGGGACAGCCGAATGAACACTGAAGCTTTCTTT.

DNA of the CDR3: TGTGCCAGCAGCTTAGGGACTACCCCGGAGCAGTACTTC. This encodes CASSLGTTPEQYF. The chain recombines TRBV7-6 with TRBJ2-7; D is possibly TRBD2 (6 bases). Germline CDR1 reads SGHVS; CDR2 reads FNYEAQ. V shed 1 base and J shed 7 bases, with 11 bases lying between them. CDR3 length: 13 amino acids. The full variable domain, in which reference TRBV7-6 and TRBJ2-7 provide the parts outside the CDR3, is GAGVSQSPRYKVTKRGQDVALRCDPISGHVSLYWYRQALGQGPEFLTYFNYEAQQDKSGLPNDRFSAERPEGSISTLTIQRTEQRDSAMYRCASSLGTTPEQYFGPGTRLTVT.

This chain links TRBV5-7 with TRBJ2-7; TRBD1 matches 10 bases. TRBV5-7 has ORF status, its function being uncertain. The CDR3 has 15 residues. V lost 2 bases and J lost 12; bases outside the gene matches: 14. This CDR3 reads CASSLSVDRGRLMYF. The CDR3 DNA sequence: TGTGCCAGCAGCTTATCTGTTGACAGGGGGCGCCTCATGTACTTC.

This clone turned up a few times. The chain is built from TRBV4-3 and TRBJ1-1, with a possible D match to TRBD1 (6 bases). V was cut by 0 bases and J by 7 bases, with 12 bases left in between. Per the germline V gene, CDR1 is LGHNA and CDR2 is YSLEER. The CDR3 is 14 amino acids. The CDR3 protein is CASSQEGGGSEAFF. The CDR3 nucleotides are TGCGCCAGCAGCCAAGAAGGGGGGGGGAGTGAAGCTTTCTTT.

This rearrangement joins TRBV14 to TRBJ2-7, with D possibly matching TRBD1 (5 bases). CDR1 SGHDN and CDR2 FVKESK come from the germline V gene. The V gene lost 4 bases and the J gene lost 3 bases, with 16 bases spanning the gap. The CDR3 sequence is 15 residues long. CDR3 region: CASSLQGTRIYEQYF. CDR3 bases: TGTGCCAGCAGCCTCCAGGGTACCCGGATCTACGAGCAGTACTTC. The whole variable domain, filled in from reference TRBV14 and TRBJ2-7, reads EAGVTQFPSHSVIEKGQTVTLRCDPISGHDNLYWYRRVMGKEIKFLLHFVKESKQDESGMPNNRFLAERTGGTYSTLKVQPAELEDSGVYFCASSLQGTRIYEQYFGPGTRLTVT.

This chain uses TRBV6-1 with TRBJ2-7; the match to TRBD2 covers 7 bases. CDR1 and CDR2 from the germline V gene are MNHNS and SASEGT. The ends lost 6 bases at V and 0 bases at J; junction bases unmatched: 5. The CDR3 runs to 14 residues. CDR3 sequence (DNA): TGTGCCAGCAGGAGGGAGGGGAGCTCCTACGAGCAGTACTTC. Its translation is CASRREGSSYEQYF.

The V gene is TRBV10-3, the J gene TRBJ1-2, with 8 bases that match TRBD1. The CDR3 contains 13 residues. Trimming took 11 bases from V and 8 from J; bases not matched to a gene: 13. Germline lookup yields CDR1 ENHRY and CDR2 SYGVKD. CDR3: CASRGETGDGYTF. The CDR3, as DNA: TGTGCCTCCAGGGGGGAGACAGGGGACGGCTACACCTTC.

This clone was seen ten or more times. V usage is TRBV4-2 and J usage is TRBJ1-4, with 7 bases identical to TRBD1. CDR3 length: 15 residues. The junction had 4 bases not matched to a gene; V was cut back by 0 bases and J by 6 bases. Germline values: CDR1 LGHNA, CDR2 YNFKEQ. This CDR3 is CASSQDQGGHEKLFF. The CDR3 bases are TGTGCCAGCAGCCAAGATCAGGGGGGCCATGAAAAACTGTTTTTT.

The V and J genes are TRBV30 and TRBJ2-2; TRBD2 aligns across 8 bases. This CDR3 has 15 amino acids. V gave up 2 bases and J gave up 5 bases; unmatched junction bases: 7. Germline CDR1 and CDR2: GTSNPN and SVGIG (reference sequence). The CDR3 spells CAWSTGGAVTGELFF. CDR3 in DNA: TGTGCCTGGAGTACGGGGGGGGCTGTGACCGGGGAGCTGTTTTTT.